This TCR beta chain was identified in a study of T cells after yellow fever vaccination. TCRdb analysed the 5' RACE reads with MiXCR anew, one entry per CDR3 protein. The sample includes fewer than 650,000 distinct CDR3 sequences, 20% to 25% of them seen just once. Points on this clonotype: Antigen unknown.

Trimming took 4 bases from V and 10 from J, leaving 21 bases between them. Germline assignment: CDR1 SGHTA and CDR2 FQGNSA. The CDR3 has 15 amino acids. Study findings and constraints: Only a minor proportion of clonotypes was detected across both CD4 and CD8 compartments.

The V gene is TRBV7-2, the J gene TRBJ2-3, with TRBD1 as a possible D gene (5 bases). The sample here was PBMCs, taken about 21 days after the first yellow fever vaccination. The receptor's source is a man aged 18 to 30 who received the YFV17D yellow fever vaccine. The CDR3 nucleotides are TGTGCCAGCAGCTCCGACTCGCCTGGGGCTATAGCGCAGTATTTT. Translation: CASSSDSPGAIAQYF.